This passage covers 29 T cell receptor beta chains from one sample sequenced in a study of human T cells and chemical hapten exposure. The time point: patch test 1, 2 weeks after DPC sensitization. The treatment here: therapeutic diphenylcyclopropenone sensitization with weekly scalp DPC. TCRdb re-called the RACE reads with MiXCR, one entry per CDR3 protein. The sample consists of 75,000 to 100,000 distinct CDR3 sequences, around 12% of them appearing once. The sample consisted of whole blood, taken in connection with sensitization to the hapten diphenylcyclopropenone (DPC). All receptors derive from a middle-aged woman with alopecia areata. Some clones in this sample may be carry-over from other donors' samples.

This clonotype was observed many times. This sequence joins TRBV28 and TRBJ2-7; D is unresolved. CDR1 MDHEN and CDR2 SYDVKM come from the germline V gene. The V and J ends lost 6 bases and 3 bases respectively, with 12 bases between them. The CDR3 sequence is 13 residues long. CDR3 bases: TGTGCCAGCAGGCTACAGACACGCTACGAGCAGTACTTC. Translated: CASRLQTRYEQYF.

This clonotype was counted a few times. The rearrangement uses TRBV6-2 or TRBV6-3 and TRBJ2-7; 9 bases align to TRBD2. The CDR3 totals 19 residues. Unmatched junction bases numbered 19, after V lost 6 bases and J lost 1 base. Germline V gene lookup returns CDR1 MNHEY and CDR2 SVGEGT. CDR3 sequence: CASRPSSGNTLLRSYEQYF. In nucleotides, the CDR3 is TGTGCCAGCAGACCCTCTAGCGGGAATACCTTATTACGATCCTACGAGCAGTACTTC.

DNA for the CDR3: TGTGCCAGCAGCGTAGCAGGATTTAGTGAAGCTTTCTTT. This encodes CASSVAGFSEAFF. The chain is built from TRBV9 and TRBJ1-1; D gene ambiguous. V lost 0 bases and J 7 bases, leaving 10 bases between the germline ends. Germline CDR1 is SGDLS and CDR2 is YYNGEE. This CDR3 is 13 amino acids long.

In its sample, this clonotype was seen many times. V gene TRBV7-2 combines with J gene TRBJ2-7; the D gene is possibly TRBD2 (5 bases). V lost 7 bases and J 7 bases, leaving 20 bases between the germline ends. Germline V gives CDR1 SGHTA, CDR2 FQGNSA. This CDR3 contains 14 residues. CDR3 sequence: CASKLGLPGVEQYF. The CDR3 coding sequence is TGTGCCAGCAAGTTAGGACTCCCTGGGGTGGAGCAGTACTTC.

This clonotype appeared a few times. The chain employs TRBV29-1 and TRBJ1-1; D is perhaps TRBD1 (6 bases). Per the germline V gene, CDR1 is SQVTM and CDR2 is ANQGSEA. Trimming stripped 6 bases from V and 1 base from J, with 12 bases between. This CDR3 has 13 amino acids. The CDR3 loop reads CSVYYRANTEAFF. The CDR3 bases are TGCAGCGTCTATTACAGGGCGAACACTGAAGCTTTCTTT. Variable domain in full (rest from reference TRBV29-1 and TRBJ1-1): SAVISQKPSRDICQRGTSLTIQCQVDSQVTMMFWYRQQPGQSLTLIATANQGSEATYESGFVIDKFPISRPNLTFSTLTVSNMSPEDSSIYLCSVYYRANTEAFFGQGTRLTVV.

V usage is TRBV12-3 or TRBV12-4 and J usage is TRBJ1-5, with 9 bases matching TRBD1. Germline trimming cut 6 bases from V and 4 bases from J; bases unmatched to any gene: 4. The CDR3 spans 14 residues. Written as DNA, the CDR3 is TGTGCCAGCAGGAGGGACAGGGTGAATCAGCCCCAGCATTTT. Amino acid sequence: CASRRDRVNQPQHF.

V usage is TRBV4-2 and J usage is TRBJ2-2, with 7 positions matching TRBD2. The CDR3 extends over 15 amino acids. Germline CDR1 reads LGHNA; CDR2 reads YNFKEQ. V was pared by 0 bases and J by 6 bases, with 4 bases of the junction left unmatched. In DNA, the CDR3 is TGTGCCAGCAGCCAAGATACCCTAGCGGCCGGGGAGCTGTTTTTT. It is translated as CASSQDTLAAGELFF.

This clonotype was found many times. The chain is built from TRBV20-1 and TRBJ2-1; perhaps TRBD2 as D (6 bases). The CDR3 runs to 15 residues. The germline gives CDR1 DFQATT, CDR2 SNEGSKA (reference sequence). V gave up 0 bases and J gave up 2 bases, with 11 bases separating them. DNA of the CDR3: TGCAGTGCTAGAGAGGGCGGGAAACCCTACAATGAGCAGTTCTTC. Translating gives CSAREGGKPYNEQFF.

J is TRBJ2-1 and V is TRBV4-2; D gene uncertain. CDR1 LGHNA and CDR2 YNFKEQ come from the germline V gene. This CDR3 comprises 15 residues. Trimming pared 1 base from V and 4 bases from J, leaving 11 bases between. In DNA, the CDR3 is TGTGCCAGCAGCCAAGGGCAACAGCTTTACAATGAGCAGTTCTTC. Residues: CASSQGQQLYNEQFF.

This clonotype appeared a few times. This chain joins TRBV20-1 and TRBJ1-1; D may be TRBD1 (5 bases). V was pared by 3 bases and J by 7 bases, with 12 bases between. Germline V CDR1 and CDR2: DFQATT, SNEGSKA (reference sequence). CDR3 length: 12 residues. This chain's CDR3 is CSASRGMGEAFF. In DNA form, the CDR3 reads TGCAGTGCTAGTCGGGGGATGGGTGAAGCTTTCTTT.

The chain joins TRBV7-9 to TRBJ2-1; D uncertain. This CDR3 contains 15 residues. Germline assignment: CDR1 SEHNR and CDR2 FQNEAQ (reference sequence). V lost 5 bases to trimming and J lost 6 bases, with 17 bases between them. The CDR3 spells CASSPPQSGSNEQFF. In nucleotides, the CDR3 is TGTGCCAGCAGCCCCCCCCAGTCGGGCAGCAATGAGCAGTTCTTC.

This chain links TRBV4-2 with TRBJ2-7; no clear D gene. The V gene lost 0 bases and the J gene lost 4 bases, with 10 bases spanning the gap. CDR1 and CDR2 from the germline V gene are LGHNA and YNFKEQ. CDR3 length: 14 residues. The CDR3 region is CASSQEGSQYEQYF. The CDR3 region has the DNA TGTGCCAGCAGCCAAGAAGGGTCCCAGTACGAGCAGTACTTC.

This chain connects TRBV27 to TRBJ2-3; weak D call: TRBD2 (6 bases). V was cut by 3 bases and J by 7 bases, with 14 bases left in between. The CDR3 consists of 14 residues. The germline V gene has CDR1 MNHEY and CDR2 SMNVEV (reference sequence). The CDR3 sequence: CASSFGLQAHTQYF. CDR3 bases: TGTGCCAGCAGTTTTGGACTACAGGCCCATACGCAGTATTTT.

This chain uses TRBV20-1 with TRBJ2-3, with D tentatively TRBD2 (6 bases). Trimming pared 0 bases from V and 0 bases from J, leaving 13 bases between. The CDR3 runs to 16 residues. From germline, CDR1 is DFQATT and CDR2 SNEGSKA (reference sequence). The CDR3 region is CSARDTGRGSTDTQYF. The CDR3 DNA is TGCAGTGCTAGAGATACTGGACGGGGGAGCACAGATACGCAGTATTTT.

The chain couples TRBV28 to TRBJ2-7; TRBD2 agrees at 9 bases. The germline CDR1 and CDR2 sequences are MDHEN and SYDVKM. Germline trimming cut 5 bases from V and 6 bases from J; bases unmatched to any gene: 8. This CDR3 is built from 14 residues. The CDR3 DNA reads as TGTGCCAGCAGTCGTAGCGGGAGTGTAGGCGAGCAGTACTTC. Amino acids: CASSRSGSVGEQYF.

This clonotype was seen a handful of times. This chain joins TRBV27 and TRBJ2-7; TRBD1 might be the D (6 bases). CDR3 size: 17 residues. V was cut by 3 bases and J by 2 bases, with 20 bases left in between. Looked up from germline, CDR1 is MNHEY and CDR2 is SMNVEV (reference sequence). CDR3 in DNA: TGTGCCAGCAGTTTTAAGCGGTCCGGGACATCTACCTACGAGCAGTACTTC. It translates to CASSFKRSGTSTYEQYF.

This clonotype was detected ten times or more. The genes are TRBV7-6 and TRBJ2-3, with D perhaps matching TRBD1 or TRBD2 (5 bases each). Germline-derived CDR1 and CDR2 are SGHVS and FNYEAQ. This CDR3 spans 13 amino acids. Trimming stripped 4 bases from V and 6 bases from J, with 11 bases between. CDR3 coding DNA: TGTGCCAGCAGCTCCCGGGACGTGGATACGCAGTATTTT. This sequence encodes CASSSRDVDTQYF.

V is TRBV6-5 and J is TRBJ2-2, with 8 bases lining up with TRBD2. After removal of 5 bases from V and 0 bases from J, the junction contained 5 bases not matched to a gene. Germline-derived CDR1 and CDR2 are MNHEY and SVGAGI. This CDR3 has 16 amino acids. This chain's CDR3 is CASSPTSGANTGELFF. Here the CDR3 DNA reads TGTGCCAGCAGTCCAACTAGCGGAGCGAACACCGGGGAGCTGTTTTTT.

This clonotype showed up just a few times. The chain employs TRBV25-1 and TRBJ1-6; D is uncertain. The germline CDR1 and CDR2 sequences are MGHDK and SYGVNS. The CDR3 totals 13 residues. Trimming shortened V by 4 bases and J by 5 bases, and 6 bases separated the two germline ends. The CDR3 here is CASSAQDNSPLHF. CDR3 sequence (DNA): TGTGCCAGCAGTGCTCAGGATAATTCACCCCTCCACTTT.

Ten or more counts support this clonotype. The chain combines TRBV7-3 with TRBJ1-2; 8 bases fit TRBD1. The V gene's germline CDR1 is SGHTA and CDR2 FQGTGA. This CDR3 has 14 residues. J was trimmed by 4 bases and V by 5 bases; bases with no gene match: 6. CDR3 in amino acids: CASSQNRGSYGYTF. In nucleotides, the CDR3 is TGTGCCAGCAGCCAAAACAGGGGGAGCTATGGCTACACCTTC.

This clonotype was seen many times. This chain connects TRBV30 to TRBJ2-1; 8 positions match TRBD2. The CDR3 contains 13 residues. CDR1 and CDR2 (germline): GTSNPN, SVGIG (reference sequence). J was trimmed by 6 bases and V by 4 bases; bases with no gene match: 5. The CDR3 is CAWIYGRVNEQFF. CDR3 nucleotides: TGTGCCTGGATCTACGGGAGGGTCAATGAGCAGTTCTTC.

The chain combines TRBV4-1 with TRBJ2-1, with 7 positions matching TRBD2. Germline V gene sequence: CDR1 MGHRA, CDR2 YSYEKL. CDR3 length: 12 residues. The V segment lost 8 bases and the J segment 5 bases; nucleotides outside the gene matches: 3. The CDR3 DNA sequence: TGCGCCAGCGAGGCGGGAGACAATGAGCAGTTCTTC. It specifies CASEAGDNEQFF.

This clonotype was found a few times. This chain uses TRBV20-1 with TRBJ2-7; 8 positions match TRBD1. V dropped 1 base and J dropped 3; count of bases not matched to a gene: 8. There are 15 residues in the CDR3. Germline V gene lookup returns CDR1 DFQATT and CDR2 SNEGSKA (reference sequence). CDR3 residues: CSARATARGLYEQYF. CDR3 bases: TGCAGTGCTAGAGCCACTGCCAGGGGGCTCTACGAGCAGTACTTC.

This clonotype has only a few counts. The chain combines TRBV28 with TRBJ2-3; 10 bases agree with TRBD2. CDR3 length: 15 residues. CDR1 is MDHEN and CDR2 is SYDVKM in the germline V gene. Losses at the gene ends were 5 bases for V and 1 base for J; bases not matched to a gene: 3. Here the CDR3 reads CASSRGTSGTDTQYF. CDR3 sequence (DNA): TGTGCCAGCAGTCGAGGGACTAGCGGCACAGATACGCAGTATTTT.

The chain has TRBV9 and TRBJ1-1; D unresolved. The CDR3 totals 14 residues. The V gene's germline CDR1 is SGDLS and CDR2 YYNGEE. V was clipped by 4 bases and J by 4 bases, with 14 bases between them. The DNA for the CDR3 is TGTGCCAGCAGCATGTTGCGGGAGAGCACTGAAGCTTTCTTT. It encodes CASSMLRESTEAFF.

This clonotype occurred many times. J is TRBJ2-3 and V is TRBV6-1; D may correspond to TRBD1 or TRBD2 (5 bases each). Trimming took off 6 bases at V and 3 bases at J, with 13 bases between the two ends. CDR1 is MNHNS and CDR2 is SASEGT in the germline V gene. This CDR3 spans 14 amino acids. The CDR3 nucleotides are TGTGCCAGCAGGGGGGAAATGGGTACAGATACGCAGTATTTT. Translated, it gives CASRGEMGTDTQYF.

V and J are TRBV18 and TRBJ2-3; TRBD1 might be the D (6 bases). CDR3 length: 17 residues. V lost 1 base, J lost 0 bases, and 14 bases lay in between. Looked up from germline, CDR1 is KGHSH and CDR2 is LQKENI. The CDR3 nucleotides are TGTGCCAGCTCACCACGACAGGCCGCCGCTAGCACAGATACGCAGTATTTT. It yields the protein CASSPRQAAASTDTQYF. The complete variable domain, with remaining parts taken from reference TRBV18 and TRBJ2-3, reads NAGVMQNPRHLVRRRGQEARLRCSPMKGHSHVYWYRQLPEEGLKFMVYLQKENIIDESGMPKERFSAEFPKEGPSILRIQQVVRGDSAAYFCASSPRQAAASTDTQYFGPGTRLTVL.

This chain links TRBV5-6 with TRBJ2-6; D assignment may be TRBD1 or TRBD2 (5 bases each). The germline V gene has CDR1 SGHDT and CDR2 YYEEEE. The CDR3 spans 15 residues. V gave up 6 bases and J gave up 3 bases, with 13 bases separating them. DNA of the CDR3: TGTGCCAGCATGCAGGGACCAGATGGGGCCAACGTCCTGACTTTC. Its translation: CASMQGPDGANVLTF.

Many counts were recorded for this clonotype. This chain connects TRBV12-3 or TRBV12-4 to TRBJ2-1; D is perhaps TRBD1 (5 bases). V lost 2 bases and J 0 bases, leaving 8 bases between the germline ends. The CDR3 contains 15 residues. This chain's CDR3 is CASSLQGSSYNEQFF. The DNA for the CDR3 is TGTGCCAGCAGTTTACAGGGTTCCTCCTACAATGAGCAGTTCTTC.